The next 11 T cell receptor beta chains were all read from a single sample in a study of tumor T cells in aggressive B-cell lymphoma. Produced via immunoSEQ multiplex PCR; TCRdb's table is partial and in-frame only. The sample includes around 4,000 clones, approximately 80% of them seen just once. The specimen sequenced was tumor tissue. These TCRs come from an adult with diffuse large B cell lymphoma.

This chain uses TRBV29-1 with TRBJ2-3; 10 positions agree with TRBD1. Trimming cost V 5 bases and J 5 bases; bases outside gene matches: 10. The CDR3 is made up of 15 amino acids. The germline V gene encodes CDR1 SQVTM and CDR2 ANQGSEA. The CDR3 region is CSVHSGTGVEDTQYF. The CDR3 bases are TGCAGCGTTCACTCCGGGACAGGGGTTGAAGATACGCAGTATTTT.

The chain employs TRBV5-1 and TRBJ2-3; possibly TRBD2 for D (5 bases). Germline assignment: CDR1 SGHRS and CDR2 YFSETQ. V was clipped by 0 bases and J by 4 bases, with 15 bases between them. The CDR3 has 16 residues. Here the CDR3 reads CASSLGDLRAADTQYF. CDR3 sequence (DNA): TGCGCCAGCAGCTTGGGCGATCTGCGGGCTGCAGATACGCAGTATTTT.

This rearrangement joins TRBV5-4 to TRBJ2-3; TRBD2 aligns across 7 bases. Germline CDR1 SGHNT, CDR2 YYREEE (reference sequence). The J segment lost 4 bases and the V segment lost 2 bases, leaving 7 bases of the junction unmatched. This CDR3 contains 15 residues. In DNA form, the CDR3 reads TGTGCCAGCAGCTTAAGACTAGCCGATCCAGATACGCAGTATTTT. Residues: CASSLRLADPDTQYF.

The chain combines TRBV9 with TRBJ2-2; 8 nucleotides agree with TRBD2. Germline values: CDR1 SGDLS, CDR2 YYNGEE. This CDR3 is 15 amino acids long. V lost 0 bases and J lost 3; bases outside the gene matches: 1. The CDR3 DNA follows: TGTGCCAGCAGCGTAGCCGGGAGGGACACCGGGGAGCTGTTTTTT. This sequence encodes CASSVAGRDTGELFF.

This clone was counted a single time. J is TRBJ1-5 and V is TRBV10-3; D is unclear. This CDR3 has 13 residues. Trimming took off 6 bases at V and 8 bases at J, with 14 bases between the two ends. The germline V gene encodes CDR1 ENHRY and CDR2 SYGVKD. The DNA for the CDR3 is TGTGCCATCAGGGCAGGCTTGATTGAGCCCCAGCATTTT. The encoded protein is CAIRAGLIEPQHF.

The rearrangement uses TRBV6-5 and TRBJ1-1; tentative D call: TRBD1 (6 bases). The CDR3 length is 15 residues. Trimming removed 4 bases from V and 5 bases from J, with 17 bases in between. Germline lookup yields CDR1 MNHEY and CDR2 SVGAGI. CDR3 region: CASSFAGAWKTEAFF. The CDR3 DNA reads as TGTGCCAGCAGTTTTGCGGGGGCCTGGAAGACTGAAGCTTTCTTT.

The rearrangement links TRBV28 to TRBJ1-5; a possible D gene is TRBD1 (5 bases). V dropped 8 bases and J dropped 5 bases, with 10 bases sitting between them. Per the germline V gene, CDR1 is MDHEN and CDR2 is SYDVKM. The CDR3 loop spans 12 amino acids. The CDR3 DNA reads TGTGCCAGCTCGGGGGGATATCAGCCCCAGCATTTT. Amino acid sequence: CASSGGYQPQHF.

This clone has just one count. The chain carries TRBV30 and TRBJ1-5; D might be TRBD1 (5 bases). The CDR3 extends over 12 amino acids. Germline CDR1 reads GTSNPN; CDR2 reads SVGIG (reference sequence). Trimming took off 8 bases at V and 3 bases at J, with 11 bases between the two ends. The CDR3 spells CAGARTNQPQHF. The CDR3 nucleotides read TGTGCCGGGGCCCGAACCAATCAGCCCCAGCATTTT.

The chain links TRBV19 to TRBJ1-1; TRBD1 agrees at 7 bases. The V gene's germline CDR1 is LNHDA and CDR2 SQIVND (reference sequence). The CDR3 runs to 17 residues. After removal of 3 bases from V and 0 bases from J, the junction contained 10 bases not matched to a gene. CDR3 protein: CASSIGLGTAMNTEAFF. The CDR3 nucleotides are TGTGCCAGTAGTATTGGGCTCGGGACAGCGATGAACACTGAAGCTTTCTTT.

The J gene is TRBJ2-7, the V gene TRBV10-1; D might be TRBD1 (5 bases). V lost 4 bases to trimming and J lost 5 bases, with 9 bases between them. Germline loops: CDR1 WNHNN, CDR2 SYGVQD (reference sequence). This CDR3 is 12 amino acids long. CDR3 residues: CASSGAGNEQYF. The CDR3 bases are TGCGCCAGCAGTGGGGCAGGGAACGAGCAGTACTTC.

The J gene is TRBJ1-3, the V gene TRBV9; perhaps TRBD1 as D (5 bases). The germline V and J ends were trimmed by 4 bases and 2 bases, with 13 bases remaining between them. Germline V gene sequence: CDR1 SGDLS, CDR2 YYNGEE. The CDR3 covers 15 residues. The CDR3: CASSTQAATGNTIYF. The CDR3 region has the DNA TGTGCCAGCAGCACACAGGCAGCCACTGGAAACACCATATATTTT.